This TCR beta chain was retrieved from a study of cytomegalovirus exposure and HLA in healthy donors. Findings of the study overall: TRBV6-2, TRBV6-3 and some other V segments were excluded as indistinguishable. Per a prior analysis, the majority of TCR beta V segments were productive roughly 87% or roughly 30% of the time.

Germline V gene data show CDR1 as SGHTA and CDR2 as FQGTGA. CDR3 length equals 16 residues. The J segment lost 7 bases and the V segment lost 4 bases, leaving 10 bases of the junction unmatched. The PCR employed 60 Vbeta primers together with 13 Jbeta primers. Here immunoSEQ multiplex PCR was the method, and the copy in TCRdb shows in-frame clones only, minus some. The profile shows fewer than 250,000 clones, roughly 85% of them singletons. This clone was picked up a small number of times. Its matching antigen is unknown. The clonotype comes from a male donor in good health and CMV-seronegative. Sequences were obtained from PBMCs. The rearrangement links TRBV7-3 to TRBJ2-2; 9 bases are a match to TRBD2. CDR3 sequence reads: CASSSEASGVGGELFF. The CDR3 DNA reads TGTGCCAGCAGCTCGGAGGCTAGCGGGGTTGGCGGGGAGCTGTTTTTT. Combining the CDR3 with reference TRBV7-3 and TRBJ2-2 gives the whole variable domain GAGVSQTPSNKVTEKGKYVELRCDPISGHTALYWYRQSLGQGPEFLIYFQGTGAADDSGLPNDRFFAVRPEGSVSTLKIQRTERGDSAVYLCASSSEASGVGGELFFGEGSRLTVL.